Detailed here is one TCR beta chain. Its matching antigen is unknown. The data originate from a study of vaccination and CD4 T cells after COVID-19. About the study: In the convalescent cohort, there were six males and four females, two of them Hispanic. Post-vaccine sampling followed dose two by a median 72 days (range 14 to 241). Stimuli were overlapping spike peptide pools of SARS-CoV-2 and three common cold coronaviruses (HCoV-NL63, HCoV-OC43, HCoV-229E).

Sequencing of cultured CD4+ T cell DNA used the Oncomine TCR Beta short-read assay. TCRdb reanalysed the PCR reads using MiXCR and keeps one entry per CDR3 protein. The sample gives roughly 15,000 distinct CDR3 sequences, 40% to 55% of which show up once; more than 15% is in the top ten. The CDR3 has 15 amino acids. Germline lookup yields CDR1 MNHEY and CDR2 SVGAGI. Unmatched junction bases numbered 8, after V lost 0 bases and J lost 7 bases. Specified treatment: approximately 11-day PBMC culture with coronavirus spike peptide pools or control peptides (ViraFEST assay). The cultures had half their medium swapped for fresh IL-2 medium on days 3 and 7.

This TCR was recovered from a human donor who received a COVID-19 vaccine. The genes are TRBV6-5 and TRBJ1-2; 7 bases map to TRBD1. The source was CD4+ T cells from blood, cultured in vitro, collected before SARS-CoV-2 vaccination. CDR3: CASSYSGRGVGGYTF. CDR3 bases: TGTGCCAGCAGTTACTCGGGCAGGGGGGTTGGTGGCTACACCTTC.